The present T cell receptor (beta chain) was sequenced within a study of blood T cell repertoires in COVID-19. The CDR3 sequence is 13 residues long. With 6 bases clipped from V and 9 bases from J, the junction kept 4 bases outside the gene matches. Germline V gene lookup returns CDR1 SEHNR and CDR2 FQNEAQ (reference sequence). Method: immunoSEQ multiplex PCR; TCRdb's copy keeps in-frame clones and lacks some. Here the sample spans 35,000 or so clones, about 84% being singletons. The origin of this receptor is a man aged 80 or over with active or convalescent COVID-19. The chain carries TRBV7-9 and TRBJ2-1, with 11 bases that match TRBD2. The source material was peripheral blood. For the CDR3, the DNA is TGTGCCAGCAGATCGACTAGCGGGACTGAGCAGTTCTTC. Translation gives CASRSTSGTEQFF.